This T cell receptor (beta chain) was recovered during a study of blood T cell repertoires in COVID-19. About the research overall: The cDNA or gDNA used as material had been derived from T cells, B-cell-depleted T cells, or PBMCs.

Original methodology: For nucleated cells, counts were estimated from reference gene primer amplification. Sequencing was performed with immunoSEQ multiplex PCR; in TCRdb, only in-frame clones are kept and a portion is missing. For V, J and clone size, that table is used; D and trimming come from the DNA. The repertoire holds 110,000 or so clones, with about 86% as singletons. The CDR3 totals 14 residues. Trimming took off 0 bases at V and 0 bases at J, with 5 bases between the two ends. The germline V gene encodes CDR1 MNHEY and CDR2 SVGAGI. The sample comprised peripheral blood. This receptor was identified in a woman between 50 and 59 years old with acute or convalescent COVID-19. The chain employs TRBV6-5 and TRBJ1-1; no definite D call. The CDR3 bases are TGTGCCAGCAGTTACTCCGACTTGAACACTGAAGCTTTCTTT. Amino acid sequence: CASSYSDLNTEAFF.